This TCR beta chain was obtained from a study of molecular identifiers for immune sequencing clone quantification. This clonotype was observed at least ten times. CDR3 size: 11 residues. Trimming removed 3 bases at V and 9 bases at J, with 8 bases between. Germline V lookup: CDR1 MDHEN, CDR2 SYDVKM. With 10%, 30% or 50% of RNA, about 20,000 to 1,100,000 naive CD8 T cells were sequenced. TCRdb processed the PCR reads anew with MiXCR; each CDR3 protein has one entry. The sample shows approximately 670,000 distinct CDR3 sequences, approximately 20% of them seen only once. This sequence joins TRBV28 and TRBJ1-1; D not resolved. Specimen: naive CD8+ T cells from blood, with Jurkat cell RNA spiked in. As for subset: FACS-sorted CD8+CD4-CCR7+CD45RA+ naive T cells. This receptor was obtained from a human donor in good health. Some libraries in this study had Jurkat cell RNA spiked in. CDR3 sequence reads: CASSFAVQAFF. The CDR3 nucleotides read TGTGCCAGCAGTTTTGCGGTACAAGCTTTCTTT.